The 16 T cell receptor beta chains below were found in one sample sequenced in a study of OX40 agonist ivuxolimab in advanced cancers. TCRdb keeps only in-frame clones here, not all; method: immunoSEQ multiplex PCR. The data hold approximately 70,000 clones, with approximately 94% observed a single time. The sequencing used CD4+ or CD8+ T cells sorted from blood, collected in a trial of the OX40 agonist ivuxolimab. These receptors were collected from an adult with an advanced solid tumor such as melanoma, head and neck, liver or kidney cancer.

V gene TRBV10-3 combines with J gene TRBJ2-7, with 14 bases fitting TRBD2. Germline-derived CDR1 and CDR2 are ENHRY and SYGVKD. V was clipped by 7 bases and J by 0 bases; unmatched bases: 11. The CDR3 loop spans 18 amino acids. The DNA of the CDR3 is TGTGCCATCAAGTATGGACTAGCGGGAGGCCTGTACTCCTACGAGCAGTACTTC. Residues: CAIKYGLAGGLYSYEQYF.

The rearrangement links TRBV6-5 to TRBJ1-1; D perhaps matches TRBD1 (6 bases). This CDR3 contains 14 residues. Trimming pared 6 bases from V and 11 bases from J, leaving 22 bases between. CDR1 and CDR2 (germline): MNHEY, SVGAGI. CDR3 in DNA: TGTGCCAGCAGAAGAGACTTTTCGAATCAGGGGGCTTTCTTT. Translation: CASRRDFSNQGAFF.

The chain uses TRBV11-2 and TRBJ2-1, with 13 bases aligning to TRBD2. Trimming at V came to 2 bases and at J to 4 bases, leaving 5 bases not matched to a gene. CDR3 size: 17 residues. CDR1 SGHAT and CDR2 FQNNGV come from the germline V gene. CDR3 sequence reads: CASSLRTSGRGYNEQFF. DNA for the CDR3: TGTGCCAGCAGCTTAAGGACTAGCGGGAGAGGATACAATGAGCAGTTCTTC.

Only a few counts were recorded for this clone. V is TRBV7-6 and J is TRBJ2-1, with 10 bases lining up with TRBD2. V lost 5 bases and J lost 5; bases outside the gene matches: 0. The germline V gene has CDR1 SGHVS and CDR2 FNYEAQ. This CDR3 is 13 amino acids long. The CDR3 DNA follows: TGTGCCAGCAGCGGACTAGCGGACAATGAGCAGTTCTTC. This codes for CASSGLADNEQFF. Using reference TRBV7-6 and TRBJ2-1 for the parts outside the CDR3, the full variable domain is GAGVSQSPRYKVTKRGQDVALRCDPISGHVSLYWYRQALGQGPEFLTYFNYEAQQDKSGLPNDRFSAERPEGSISTLTIQRTEQRDSAMYRCASSGLADNEQFFGPGTRLTVL.

The chain is built from TRBV2 and TRBJ2-5, with 10 bases aligning to TRBD2. Germline V CDR1 and CDR2: SNHLY, FYNNEI. The CDR3 consists of 15 residues. Trimming cost V 6 bases and J 5 bases; bases outside gene matches: 9. As DNA, the CDR3 is TGTGCCAGCAGGCTAGCGGGAGTAGGGGGGGAGACCCAGTACTTC. Translating gives CASRLAGVGGETQYF.

The rearrangement uses TRBV11-3 and TRBJ1-4; TRBD1 might be the D (5 bases). This CDR3 has 15 residues. CDR1 and CDR2 from the germline V gene are SGHNT and YENEEA. Between the trimmed V and J ends, which lost 2 bases and 7 bases, there was a span of 14 bases. This chain's CDR3 is CASSLRSGFGEKLFF. CDR3 DNA sequence: TGTGCCAGCAGCTTACGATCAGGGTTTGGTGAAAAACTGTTTTTT.

The gene calls are TRBV7-6 and TRBJ2-7; possibly TRBD2 for D (7 bases). The V gene's germline CDR1 is SGHVS and CDR2 FNYEAQ. The CDR3 consists of 14 residues. Deletions cut 5 bases from V and 5 bases from J, with 16 bases between. The CDR3 nucleotides read TGTGCCAGCAGCCTAGGGGGGGGCGACCACGAGCAGTACTTC. It is translated as CASSLGGGDHEQYF.

The chain couples TRBV7-2 to TRBJ2-5, with 10 bases aligning to TRBD2. The CDR3 covers 15 residues. Germline trimming cut 3 bases from V and 1 base from J; bases unmatched to any gene: 2. From germline, CDR1 is SGHTA and CDR2 FQGNSA. CDR3 coding DNA: TGTGCCAGCAGCTTCGGACTAGCGGCCCAAGAGACCCAGTACTTC. Amino acids: CASSFGLAAQETQYF. The complete variable domain, with remaining parts taken from reference TRBV7-2 and TRBJ2-5, reads GAGVSQSPSNKVTEKGKDVELRCDPISGHTALYWYRQSLGQGLEFLIYFQGNSAPDKSGLPSDRFSAERTGGSVSTLTIQRTQQEDSAVYLCASSFGLAAQETQYFGPGTRLLVL.

The rearrangement joins TRBV6-5 to TRBJ2-5; D remains ambiguous. The CDR3 runs to 11 residues. CDR1 and CDR2 (germline): MNHEY, SVGAGI. Trimming pared 6 bases from V and 5 bases from J, leaving 7 bases between. In DNA form, the CDR3 reads TGTGCCAGCAGGATCGGGGAGACCCAGTACTTC. Its protein product is CASRIGETQYF.

The genes are TRBV4-2 and TRBJ2-3, with a tentative D call TRBD2 (6 bases). Trimming pared 1 base from V and 0 bases from J, leaving 11 bases between. CDR1 is LGHNA and CDR2 is YNFKEQ in the germline V gene. This CDR3 spans 16 amino acids. As DNA, the CDR3 is TGTGCCAGCAGCCAAGCGGGAGCATCTAGCACAGATACGCAGTATTTT. Encoded protein: CASSQAGASSTDTQYF.

The chain is built from TRBV7-3 and TRBJ2-3; no firm D call. Trimming took 2 bases from V and 2 from J, leaving 5 bases between them. This CDR3 is built from 13 residues. CDR1 and CDR2 from the germline V gene are SGHTA and FQGTGA. The CDR3 spells CASSLQPTDTQYF. The CDR3 coding sequence is TGTGCCAGCAGCTTACAACCCACAGATACGCAGTATTTT.

The V and J genes are TRBV2 and TRBJ1-3, with D hard to call. Trimming took off 0 bases at V and 3 bases at J, with 0 bases between the two ends. The germline gives CDR1 SNHLY, CDR2 FYNNEI. The CDR3 length is 12 residues. The DNA of the CDR3 is TGTGCCAGCAGTGAAGCTGGAAACACCATATATTTT. Translated: CASSEAGNTIYF.

This clone was seen only a few times. The chain couples TRBV2 to TRBJ2-5, with TRBD2 identical over 10 bases. The CDR3 runs to 15 residues. The junction had 9 bases not matched to a gene; V was cut back by 6 bases and J by 5 bases. Looked up from germline, CDR1 is SNHLY and CDR2 is FYNNEI. This chain's CDR3 is CASRASGSIWETQYF. CDR3 coding DNA: TGTGCCAGCAGGGCTAGCGGGAGCATTTGGGAGACCCAGTACTTC.

The rearrangement joins TRBV6-5 to TRBJ2-7; 7 bases align to TRBD2. This CDR3 is built from 15 residues. V gave up 2 bases and J gave up 2 bases; unmatched junction bases: 6. The germline gives CDR1 MNHEY, CDR2 SVGAGI. The CDR3 DNA is TGTGCCAGCAGTTACAGTGGGAGGGCAACCTACGAGCAGTACTTC. Protein sequence: CASSYSGRATYEQYF.

V gene TRBV28 combines with J gene TRBJ2-1; 7 nucleotides line up with TRBD1. CDR1 is MDHEN, CDR2 SYDVKM, per germline. Trimming at V came to 3 bases and at J to 15 bases, leaving 8 bases not matched to a gene. CDR3 length equals 12 residues. CDR3 sequence (DNA): TGTGCCAGCAGTTTGAGGGCAGGGGGACCGTTCTTC. It translates to CASSLRAGGPFF. Together with reference TRBV28 and TRBJ2-1, the CDR3 gives the full variable domain: DVKVTQSSRYLVKRTGEKVFLECVQDMDHENMFWYRQDPGLGLRLIYFSYDVKMKEKGDIPEGYSVSREKKERFSLILESASTNQTSMYLCASSLRAGGPFFGPGTRLTVL.

This clone appeared a few times. This sequence joins TRBV28 and TRBJ2-7, with D possibly matching TRBD2 (5 bases). V was pared by 7 bases and J by 3 bases, with 13 bases between. The CDR3 has 13 residues. CDR1 is MDHEN and CDR2 is SYDVKM in the germline V gene. The CDR3 reads CASIKGLGYEQYF. The CDR3 DNA follows: TGTGCCAGCATAAAAGGACTGGGCTACGAGCAGTACTTC. Variable domain in full (rest from reference TRBV28 and TRBJ2-7): DVKVTQSSRYLVKRTGEKVFLECVQDMDHENMFWYRQDPGLGLRLIYFSYDVKMKEKGDIPEGYSVSREKKERFSLILESASTNQTSMYLCASIKGLGYEQYFGPGTRLTVT.